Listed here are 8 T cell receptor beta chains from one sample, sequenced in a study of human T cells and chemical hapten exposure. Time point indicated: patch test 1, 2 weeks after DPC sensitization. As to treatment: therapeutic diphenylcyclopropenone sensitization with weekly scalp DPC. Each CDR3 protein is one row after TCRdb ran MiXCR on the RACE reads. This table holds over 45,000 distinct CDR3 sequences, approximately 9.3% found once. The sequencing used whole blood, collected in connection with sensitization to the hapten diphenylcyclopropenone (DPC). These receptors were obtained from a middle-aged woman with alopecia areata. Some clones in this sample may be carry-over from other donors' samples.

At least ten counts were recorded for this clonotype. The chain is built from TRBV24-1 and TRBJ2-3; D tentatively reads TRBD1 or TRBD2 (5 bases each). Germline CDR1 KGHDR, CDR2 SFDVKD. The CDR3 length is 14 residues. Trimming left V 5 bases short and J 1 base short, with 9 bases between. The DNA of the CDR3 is TGTGCCACCAGTGGGAAGGGACGCACAGATACGCAGTATTTT. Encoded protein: CATSGKGRTDTQYF.

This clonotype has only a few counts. The CDR3 coding sequence is TGTGCCAGCAGCGCCTACAGGGCTTCGGCTGAAGCTTTCTTT. Translating it yields CASSAYRASAEAFF. This sequence joins TRBV7-8 and TRBJ1-1; D is perhaps TRBD1 (6 bases). The germline V gene has CDR1 SGHVS and CDR2 FQNEAQ. V gave up 5 bases and J gave up 6 bases, with 16 bases separating them. The CDR3 length is 14 residues.

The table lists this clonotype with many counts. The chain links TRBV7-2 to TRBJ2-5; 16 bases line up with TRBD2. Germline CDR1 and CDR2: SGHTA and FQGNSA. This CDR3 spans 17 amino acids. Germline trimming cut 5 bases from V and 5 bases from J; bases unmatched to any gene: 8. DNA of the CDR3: TGTGCCAGCAGCCTAGGGACTAGCGGGGGGGTGGCGGAGACCCAGTACTTC. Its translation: CASSLGTSGGVAETQYF.

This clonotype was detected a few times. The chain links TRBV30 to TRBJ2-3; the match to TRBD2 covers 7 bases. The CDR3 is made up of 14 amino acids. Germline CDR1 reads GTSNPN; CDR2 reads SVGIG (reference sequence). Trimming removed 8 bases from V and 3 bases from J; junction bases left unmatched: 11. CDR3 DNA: TGTGCCCGGGCTGGGGCGGGGGAGACAGATACGCAGTATTTT. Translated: CARAGAGETDTQYF.

CDR3 loop: CASSVPDSPAFF. DNA for the CDR3: TGTGCCAGCAGCGTACCGGACAGTCCGGCGTTCTTC. V gene TRBV7-2 combines with J gene TRBJ2-1; maybe TRBD1 (6 bases). The V end was cut by 5 bases, the J end by 15 bases, with 17 bases between. This CDR3 is built from 12 residues. Germline loops: CDR1 SGHTA, CDR2 FQGNSA.

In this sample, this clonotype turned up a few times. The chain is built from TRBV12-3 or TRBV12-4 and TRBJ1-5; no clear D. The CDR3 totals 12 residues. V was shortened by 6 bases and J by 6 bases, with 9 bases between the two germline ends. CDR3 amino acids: CASRAGVQPQHF. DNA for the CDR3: TGTGCCAGCAGGGCAGGTGTTCAGCCCCAGCATTTT.

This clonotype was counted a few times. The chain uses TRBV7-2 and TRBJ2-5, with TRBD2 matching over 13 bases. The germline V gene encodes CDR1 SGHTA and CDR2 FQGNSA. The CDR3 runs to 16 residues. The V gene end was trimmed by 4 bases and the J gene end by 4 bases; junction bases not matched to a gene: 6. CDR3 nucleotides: TGTGCCAGCAGCTCAACTAGCGGGGGGGCCAGAGAGACCCAGTACTTC. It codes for CASSSTSGGARETQYF.

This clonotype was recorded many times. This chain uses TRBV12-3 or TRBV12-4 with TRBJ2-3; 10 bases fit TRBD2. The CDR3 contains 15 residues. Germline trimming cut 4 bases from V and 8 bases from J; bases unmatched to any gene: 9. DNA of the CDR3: TGTGCCAGCAGTTCGGGGACTAGCGCGGGGGTTACGCAGTATTTT. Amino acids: CASSSGTSAGVTQYF.